This TCR beta chain stems from a study of graft-versus-host responses after intestinal transplantation. Study information: Each recipient received a multivisceral, liver-intestinal, or isolated intestinal graft. The recipients all started with anti-thymocyte globulin induction and then took tacrolimus and steroids for 3 to 4 years.

Study outcomes and limitations: In recipient marrow, GvH clones were found, and some appeared first in ileum or blood.

Between the trimmed V and J ends, which lost 1 base and 7 bases, there was a span of 5 bases. This CDR3 is 12 amino acids long. CDR1 is MNHNS, CDR2 SASEGT, per germline. Libraries were prepared by immunoSEQ multiplex PCR; TCRdb keeps only in-frame clonotypes and omits some of them. The data contain 93,000 or so clones, 93% of them singletons. Regarding this clone: The target antigen is unknown.

The source material was unstimulated CD8+ T cells sorted from spleen or lymph node cells, sampled before intestinal transplant. The chain joins TRBV6-1 to TRBJ1-5, with D hard to call. This sequence was found in a human donor who received an intestinal transplant. The CDR3, as DNA: TGTGCCAGCAGTGAAGGGGGACAGCCCCAGCATTTT. This encodes CASSEGGQPQHF.